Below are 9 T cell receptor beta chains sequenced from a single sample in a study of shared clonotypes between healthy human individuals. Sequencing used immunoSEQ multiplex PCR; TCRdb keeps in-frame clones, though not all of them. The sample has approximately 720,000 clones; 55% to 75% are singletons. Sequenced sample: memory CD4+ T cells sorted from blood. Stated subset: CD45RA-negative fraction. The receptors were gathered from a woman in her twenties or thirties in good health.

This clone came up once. Written as DNA, the CDR3 is TGTGCCAGCAGGCCGCGGACTAGCGGACACAATGAGCAGTTCTTC. Amino acid sequence: CASRPRTSGHNEQFF. The genes are TRBV2 and TRBJ2-1; 10 bases align to TRBD2. V lost 6 bases, J lost 5 bases, and 7 bases stayed unmatched. The CDR3 is 15 amino acids. Germline V lookup: CDR1 SNHLY, CDR2 FYNNEI.

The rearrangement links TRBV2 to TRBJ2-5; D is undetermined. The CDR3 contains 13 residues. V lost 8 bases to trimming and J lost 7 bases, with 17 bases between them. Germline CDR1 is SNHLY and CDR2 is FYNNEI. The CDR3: CASGSDLGSTQYF. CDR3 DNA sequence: TGTGCCAGCGGAAGCGACTTGGGGTCGACCCAGTACTTC.

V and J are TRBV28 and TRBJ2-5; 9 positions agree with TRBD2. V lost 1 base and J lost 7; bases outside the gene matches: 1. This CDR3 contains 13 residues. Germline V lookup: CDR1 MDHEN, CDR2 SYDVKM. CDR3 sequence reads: CASSLYSGRTQYF. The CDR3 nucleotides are TGTGCCAGCAGTTTATATAGCGGGAGGACCCAGTACTTC.

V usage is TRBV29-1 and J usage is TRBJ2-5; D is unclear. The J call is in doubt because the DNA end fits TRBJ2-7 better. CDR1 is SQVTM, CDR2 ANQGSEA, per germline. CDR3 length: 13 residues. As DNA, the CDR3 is TGCAGCGTTGAAGGACACCACTCCTACGAGCAGTACTTC. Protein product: CSVEGHHSYEQYF.

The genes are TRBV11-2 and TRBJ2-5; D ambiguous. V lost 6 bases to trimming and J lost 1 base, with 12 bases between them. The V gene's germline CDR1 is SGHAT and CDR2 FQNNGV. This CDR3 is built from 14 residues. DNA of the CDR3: TGTGCCAGCAGAATGGGTGGACGCCAAGAGACCCAGTACTTC. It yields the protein CASRMGGRQETQYF.

CDR3 DNA sequence: TGTGCCAGCAGTGAAATTTTCCGATGGCAGTACTTC. Translating gives CASSEIFRWQYF. The V call is TRBV6-1, the J call TRBJ2-5; D is uncertain. The CDR3 loop spans 12 amino acids. The V gene's germline CDR1 is MNHNS and CDR2 SASEGT. Trimming took off 2 bases at V and 11 bases at J, with 12 bases between the two ends.

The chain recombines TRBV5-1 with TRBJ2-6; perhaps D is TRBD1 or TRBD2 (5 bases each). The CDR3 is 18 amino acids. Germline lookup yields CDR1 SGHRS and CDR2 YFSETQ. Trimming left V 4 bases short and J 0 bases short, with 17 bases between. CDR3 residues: CASSQGDGGGSGANVLTF. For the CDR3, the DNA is TGCGCCAGCAGCCAAGGGGACGGTGGAGGCTCTGGGGCCAACGTCCTGACTTTC.

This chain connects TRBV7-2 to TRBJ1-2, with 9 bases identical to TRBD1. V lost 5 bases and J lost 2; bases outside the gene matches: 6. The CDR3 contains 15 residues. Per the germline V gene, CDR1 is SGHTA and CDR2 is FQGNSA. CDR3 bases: TGTGCCAGCAGCACGGCCGGGACAGGGAACTATGGCTACACCTTC. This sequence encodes CASSTAGTGNYGYTF.

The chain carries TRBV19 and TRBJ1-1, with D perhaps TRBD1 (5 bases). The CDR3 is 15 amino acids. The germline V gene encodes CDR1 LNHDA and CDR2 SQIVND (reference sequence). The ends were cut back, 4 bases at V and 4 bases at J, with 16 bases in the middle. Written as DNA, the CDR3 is TGTGCCAGTAGTAGAGGGACGGCATTGGCCACTGAAGCTTTCTTT. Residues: CASSRGTALATEAFF.